These 9 T cell receptor beta chains originate from one sample sequenced in a study of PD-1 blockade in classical Hodgkin lymphoma. TCRdb's table, derived via immunoSEQ multiplex PCR, lists solely in-frame clones and lacks some. This table holds around 25,000 clones, almost 85% found once. Every patient had relapsed following autologous stem cell transplantation, and cohorts differed in brentuximab vedotin exposure. The sample in question was peripheral blood mononuclear cells (PBMCs), obtained before the second cycle of nivolumab. The receptors here all came from a human donor with classical Hodgkin lymphoma.

The chain recombines TRBV7-9 with TRBJ2-7; no clear D. The germline V gene encodes CDR1 SEHNR and CDR2 FQNEAQ (reference sequence). The CDR3 length is 14 residues. With 1 base removed from V and 2 bases from J, the gap between germline ends came to 9 bases. CDR3 DNA: TGTGCCAGCAGCTTAGGCTCCAGCGCCTACGAGCAGTACTTC. Its translation: CASSLGSSAYEQYF.

V is TRBV28 and J is TRBJ1-2, with D uncertain. The CDR3 is 13 residues long. Germline V CDR1 and CDR2: MDHEN, SYDVKM. The V gene lost 2 bases and the J gene lost 4 bases, with 8 bases spanning the gap. The CDR3 protein is CASSLEYIYGYTF. The CDR3 nucleotides read TGTGCCAGCAGTTTAGAGTATATCTATGGCTACACCTTC.

This chain connects TRBV25-1 to TRBJ2-7, with 8 bases matching TRBD1. The V gene end was trimmed by 6 bases and the J gene end by 2 bases; junction bases not matched to a gene: 6. The CDR3 contains 14 residues. The V gene's germline CDR1 is MGHDK and CDR2 SYGVNS. This CDR3 reads CASSRETGAYEQYF. As DNA, the CDR3 is TGTGCCAGCAGCCGCGAGACAGGGGCCTACGAGCAGTACTTC.

The rearrangement uses TRBV5-1 and TRBJ1-1; D ambiguous. Trimming removed 0 bases at V and 0 bases at J, with 9 bases between. The germline gives CDR1 SGHRS, CDR2 YFSETQ. CDR3 length equals 15 residues. CDR3 bases: TGCGCCAGCAGCTTGGCCTTAAGTGTGAACACTGAAGCTTTCTTT. Amino acids: CASSLALSVNTEAFF.

The chain has TRBV11-2 and TRBJ2-5, with a tentative D call TRBD1 (5 bases). The CDR3 has 15 amino acids. Germline loops: CDR1 SGHAT, CDR2 FQNNGV. V lost 4 bases and J 7 bases, leaving 19 bases between the germline ends. The CDR3 sequence: CASSYSHRDRGTQYF. CDR3 nucleotides: TGTGCCAGCAGCTACTCGCATAGGGATAGGGGGACCCAGTACTTC.

The genes are TRBV7-2 and TRBJ1-1; D call uncertain. Germline-derived CDR1 and CDR2 are SGHTA and FQGNSA. The CDR3 has 13 amino acids. Trimming removed 5 bases from V and 5 bases from J, with 12 bases in between. The DNA for the CDR3 is TGTGCCAGCAGCCCCTTGACGAGGACTGAAGCTTTCTTT. Translated, it gives CASSPLTRTEAFF.

V usage is TRBV4-3 and J usage is TRBJ1-1; no firm D call. The germline V gene has CDR1 LGHNA and CDR2 YSLEER. The CDR3 spans 13 residues. V lost 0 bases and J lost 1, with 3 bases in between. Here the CDR3 DNA reads TGCGCCAGCAGCCAAGATCCGAACACTGAAGCTTTCTTT. As protein: CASSQDPNTEAFF.

A word on this clone: Sequence at one end of the junction differs from germline and may be a read error. The rearrangement joins TRBV4-1 to TRBJ2-6; no clear D gene. CDR1 is MGHRA, CDR2 YSYEKL, per germline. The CDR3 is 16 amino acids. The CDR3: CASSQPTVTGANVLTF. The CDR3 DNA is TGCGCCAGCAGCCAGCCTACAGTTACTGGAGCCAACGTCCTGACTTTC.

This clone was counted only a few times. The CDR3 DNA reads TGTGCCAGCAGTGCCCGGGACAGCTTGATAGATGGCTACACCTTC. This encodes CASSARDSLIDGYTF. V usage is TRBV25-1 and J usage is TRBJ1-2, with TRBD1 matching over 7 bases. CDR1 and CDR2 from the germline V gene are MGHDK and SYGVNS. The CDR3 sequence is 15 residues long. Losses at the gene ends were 4 bases for V and 6 bases for J; bases not matched to a gene: 11.